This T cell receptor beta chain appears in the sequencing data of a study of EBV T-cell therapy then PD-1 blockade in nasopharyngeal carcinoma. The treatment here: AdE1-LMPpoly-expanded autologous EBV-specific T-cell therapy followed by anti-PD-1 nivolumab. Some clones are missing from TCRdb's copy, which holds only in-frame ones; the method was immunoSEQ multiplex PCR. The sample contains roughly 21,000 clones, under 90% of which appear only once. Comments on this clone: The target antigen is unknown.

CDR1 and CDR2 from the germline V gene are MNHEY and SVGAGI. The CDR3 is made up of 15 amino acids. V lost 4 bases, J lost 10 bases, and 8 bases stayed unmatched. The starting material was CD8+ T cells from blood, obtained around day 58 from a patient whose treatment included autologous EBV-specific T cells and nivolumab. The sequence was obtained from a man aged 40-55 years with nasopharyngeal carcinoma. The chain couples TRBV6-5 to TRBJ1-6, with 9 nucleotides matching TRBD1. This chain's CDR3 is CASSLGQGFRSPLHF. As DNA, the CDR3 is TGTGCCAGCAGTTTGGGACAGGGATTTCGCTCACCCCTCCACTTT.